Each of the 5 T cell receptor beta chains below was sequenced from the same sample in a study of human T cells and chemical hapten exposure. Each CDR3 protein gets one entry after TCRdb re-called the RACE reads with MiXCR. The table records 40,000 or so distinct CDR3 sequences, more than 3% of them present only once. Noted time point: patch test 1, 2 weeks after DPC sensitization. As to treatment: therapeutic diphenylcyclopropenone sensitization with weekly scalp DPC. Total RNA came from unfractionated whole blood. The sequenced sample was whole blood, obtained in connection with sensitization to the hapten diphenylcyclopropenone (DPC). The source is a man in his fifties or sixties with alopecia areata. Some clones in this sample may be carry-over from other donors' samples.

This clonotype was seen many times. V gene TRBV10-2 combines with J gene TRBJ2-7, with D hard to call. V was trimmed by 2 bases and J by 0 bases, leaving 8 bases between them. CDR3 length: 14 residues. CDR1 and CDR2 (germline): WSHSY, SAAADI. CDR3 sequence (DNA): TGCGCCAGCAGTGAGGGAATGCTCTCCTACGAGCAGTACTTC. Translated, it gives CASSEGMLSYEQYF.

In this sample, this clonotype is medium-sized (0.01 to 0.1%). This rearrangement joins TRBV18 to TRBJ2-3; D is unclear. CDR3 length: 16 amino acids. The germline V gene encodes CDR1 KGHSH and CDR2 LQKENI. Deletions cut 7 bases from V and 0 bases from J, with 17 bases between. The CDR3 loop reads CASLALTSGSTDTQYF. In DNA form, the CDR3 reads TGTGCCAGCTTGGCCCTGACTTCCGGGAGCACAGATACGCAGTATTTT.

This clonotype has ten or more counts. The gene calls are TRBV7-7 and TRBJ2-1; TRBD1 matches 8 bases. V dropped 4 bases and J dropped 7; count of bases not matched to a gene: 6. Germline V gene sequence: CDR1 SSHAT, CDR2 FNYEAQ (reference sequence). The CDR3 sequence is 14 residues long. CDR3 coding DNA: TGTGCCAGCAGCTCGCGGACAGGGCGGAATGAGCAGTTCTTC. Protein product: CASSSRTGRNEQFF.

A remark on this clonotype: Being one base from a much bigger clone, this may be a read error. J is TRBJ1-5 and V is TRBV2, with TRBD1 identical over 8 bases. The CDR3 covers 14 residues. The V segment lost 10 bases and the J segment 6 bases; nucleotides outside the gene matches: 11. Germline CDR1 and CDR2: SNHLY and FYNNEI. CDR3 protein: CANRLDRGGQPQHF. Written as DNA, the CDR3 is TGTGCCAACAGGCTCGACAGGGGCGGTCAGCCCCAGCATTTT.

In regard to this clonotype: Just one base apart from a much larger clone, this may be a read error. Because it lacks the conserved phenylalanine or tryptophan at the end, this CDR3 is likely a read error. V usage is TRBV11-2 and J usage is TRBJ2-7, with D possibly being TRBD2 (6 bases). Germline V CDR1 and CDR2: SGHAT, FQNNGV. The CDR3 is made up of 15 amino acids. V shed 5 bases and J shed 6 bases, with 20 bases lying between them. The CDR3 DNA follows: TGTGCCAGCAGCCAAGGGTCTAGCGTCCTGGGCGAGCAGTACTCC. This translates into CASSQGSSVLGEQYS.